This entry describes one T cell receptor beta chain. With 6 bases removed from V and 3 bases from J, the gap between germline ends came to 12 bases. The CDR3 runs 14 residues. Germline CDR1 and CDR2: MGHDK and SYGVNS. This entry comes from a study of T-cell reconstitution after alpha-beta-depleted transplantation in children. Unique molecular identifiers were used to barcode this TCRbeta library. Using its own MiXCR run on the PCR reads, TCRdb lists one record per CDR3 protein. In the table there are 300,000 or so distinct CDR3 sequences, more than 9% of which are singletons. The sequence derives from a human donor who donated a stem cell graft to a child with SCID. This chain links TRBV25-1 with TRBJ1-5; D is possibly TRBD1 (6 bases). The source material was PBMCs from the stem cell graft donor, sampled from the stem cell graft. The CDR3 DNA reads as TGTGCCAGCAGGGGCGGGGGCCTCAATCAGCCCCAGCATTTT. It yields the protein CASRGGGLNQPQHF.